Each of the 14 T cell receptor beta chains below was sequenced from the same sample in a study of blood T cell repertoires in COVID-19. Some clones are missing from TCRdb's copy, which holds only in-frame ones; the method was immunoSEQ multiplex PCR. This table has approximately 230,000 clones, approximately 84% appearing once. The material sequenced was PBMCs or T cells enriched from blood (not recorded which). Receptors originate from a middle-aged man who had recovered from COVID-19.

The V call is TRBV3-1 (or the pseudogene TRBV3-2), the J call TRBJ2-3, with D possibly being TRBD1 (6 bases). This CDR3 has 16 amino acids. Germline V lookup: CDR1 LGHDT, CDR2 YNNKEL (reference sequence). The V gene lost 0 bases and the J gene lost 2 bases, with 12 bases spanning the gap. As DNA, the CDR3 is TGTGCCAGCAGCCAAGAATCTGACAGGACCACAGATACGCAGTATTTT. This encodes CASSQESDRTTDTQYF.

The V and J genes are TRBV9 and TRBJ2-3; perhaps TRBD2 as D (6 bases). Germline values: CDR1 SGDLS, CDR2 YYNGEE. The CDR3 totals 13 residues. The germline V and J ends were trimmed by 7 bases and 2 bases, with 11 bases remaining between them. The CDR3 loop reads CASGSGYTDTQYF. CDR3 coding DNA: TGTGCCAGCGGTAGCGGATACACAGATACGCAGTATTTT.

V is TRBV28 and J is TRBJ1-3; unclear D gene. The CDR3 totals 12 residues. Trimming shortened V by 2 bases and J by 11 bases, and 10 bases separated the two germline ends. CDR1 and CDR2 (germline): MDHEN, SYDVKM. The CDR3 reads CASSLPKNSIYF. The CDR3, as DNA: TGTGCCAGCAGTTTACCTAAAAATTCCATATATTTT.

The chain uses TRBV19 and TRBJ2-5; no clear D. Trimming removed 8 bases at V and 5 bases at J, with 15 bases between. Looked up from germline, CDR1 is LNHDA and CDR2 is SQIVND (reference sequence). This CDR3 contains 13 residues. The CDR3 loop reads CASLSHQAETQYF. Written as DNA, the CDR3 is TGTGCCAGTCTTAGTCACCAAGCGGAGACCCAGTACTTC.

The CDR3 DNA is TGTGCCAGCAGCCTCTCCGGGACAGGGTCCAATGAGCAGTTCTTC. This translates into CASSLSGTGSNEQFF. The rearrangement joins TRBV3-1 (or the pseudogene TRBV3-2) to TRBJ2-1; the match to TRBD1 covers 9 bases. Germline CDR1 LGHDT, CDR2 YNNKEL (reference sequence). The CDR3 consists of 15 residues. V trimming: 4 bases; J trimming: 6 bases; junction bases outside the gene matches: 7.

In DNA form, the CDR3 reads TGTGCCAGCAGCTCCGGGAGGGGGGGGCTGGCTGGAAACACCATATATTTT. Its translation is CASSSGRGGLAGNTIYF. The J gene is TRBJ1-3, the V gene TRBV7-9; a possible D gene is TRBD1 (6 bases). Per germline, CDR1 SEHNR and CDR2 FQNEAQ (reference sequence). Trimming stripped 4 bases from V and 2 bases from J, with 18 bases between. The CDR3 runs to 17 residues. Drawing the rest from reference TRBV7-9 and TRBJ1-3, the complete variable domain is DTGVSQNPRHKITKRGQNVTFRCDPISEHNRLYWYRQTLGQGPEFLTYFQNEAQLEKSRLLSDRFSAERPKGSFSTLEIQRTEQGDSAMYLCASSSGRGGLAGNTIYFGEGSWLTVV.

The chain has TRBV7-2 and TRBJ1-1, with a possible D match to TRBD1 (5 bases). The V end was cut by 2 bases, the J end by 4 bases, with 11 bases between. The CDR3 has 14 residues. Germline V gives CDR1 SGHTA, CDR2 FQGNSA. DNA for the CDR3: TGTGCCAGCAGCTTAAGTGGGGCGAGCACTGAAGCTTTCTTT. Translation gives CASSLSGASTEAFF.

The chain recombines TRBV7-9 with TRBJ2-2; TRBD2 matches at 12 bases. CDR1 and CDR2 from the germline V gene are SEHNR and FQNEAQ (reference sequence). This CDR3 contains 17 residues. V dropped 4 bases and J dropped 0; count of bases not matched to a gene: 3. CDR3 amino acids: CASSSTSGRSNTGELFF. CDR3 DNA: TGTGCCAGCAGCTCGACTAGCGGGAGATCGAACACCGGGGAGCTGTTTTTT.

This clone was seen many times. The chain combines TRBV19 with TRBJ2-2; 8 nucleotides line up with TRBD2. CDR3 size: 17 residues. V trimming: 3 bases; J trimming: 0 bases; junction bases outside the gene matches: 6. Per germline, CDR1 LNHDA and CDR2 SQIVND (reference sequence). The CDR3 bases are TGTGCCAGTAGTATTTATGCGGGAGGCACGAACACCGGGGAGCTGTTTTTT. Its translation is CASSIYAGGTNTGELFF.

The chain is built from TRBV7-2 and TRBJ2-7, with a possible D match to TRBD2 (5 bases). Trimming left V 4 bases short and J 7 bases short, with 11 bases between. The CDR3 is 12 amino acids. CDR1 and CDR2 from the germline V gene are SGHTA and FQGNSA. The CDR3 DNA reads as TGTGCCAGCAGCTGGGAGTTCACGGAGCAGTACTTC. Protein: CASSWEFTEQYF.

The chain is built from TRBV10-2 and TRBJ1-2; 9 nucleotides align to TRBD1. CDR3 length: 13 amino acids. J gave up 6 bases and V 6 bases, and 5 bases lay outside the gene matches. Germline CDR1 reads WSHSY; CDR2 reads SAAADI. The DNA for the CDR3 is TGCGCCAGCAGCTTTGGGACAGGGAATGGCTACACCTTC. Its translation: CASSFGTGNGYTF.

The chain is built from TRBV29-1 and TRBJ1-4; tentatively, D is TRBD1 (5 bases). The germline V gene has CDR1 SQVTM and CDR2 ANQGSEA. Trimming removed 5 bases from V and 8 bases from J, with 12 bases in between. CDR3 length equals 12 residues. DNA for the CDR3: TGCAGCGTTAGTCCGGACAAGGAAAAACTGTTTTTT. Residues: CSVSPDKEKLFF. Together with reference TRBV29-1 and TRBJ1-4, the CDR3 gives the full variable domain: SAVISQKPSRDICQRGTSLTIQCQVDSQVTMMFWYRQQPGQSLTLIATANQGSEATYESGFVIDKFPISRPNLTFSTLTVSNMSPEDSSIYLCSVSPDKEKLFFGSGTQLSVL.

The rearrangement uses TRBV7-2 and TRBJ1-3; D not resolved. The CDR3 contains 15 residues. V was shortened by 3 bases and J by 0 bases, with 9 bases between the two germline ends. The V gene's germline CDR1 is SGHTA and CDR2 FQGNSA. CDR3 in amino acids: CASSFYLSSGNTIYF. Written as DNA, the CDR3 is TGTGCCAGCAGCTTCTACCTAAGCTCTGGAAACACCATATATTTT.

This clone was detected once. V usage is TRBV18 and J usage is TRBJ1-4, with D maybe TRBD1 (5 bases). Between the trimmed V and J ends, which lost 4 bases and 7 bases, there was a span of 19 bases. Germline V CDR1 and CDR2: KGHSH, LQKENI. The CDR3 contains 16 residues. CDR3 residues: CASSLNDRDWGEKLFF. The DNA for the CDR3 is TGTGCCAGCTCACTAAACGACCGGGACTGGGGTGAAAAACTGTTTTTT.